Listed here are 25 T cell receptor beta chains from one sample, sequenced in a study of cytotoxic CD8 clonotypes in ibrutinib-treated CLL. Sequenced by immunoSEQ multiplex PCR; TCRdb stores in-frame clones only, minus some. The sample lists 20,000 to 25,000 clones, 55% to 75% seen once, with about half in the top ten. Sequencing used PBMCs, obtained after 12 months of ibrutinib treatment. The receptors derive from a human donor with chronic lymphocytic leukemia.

CDR3 nucleotides: TGTGCCAGCAGCCCACTGGCGGGGGGTGAGACCCAGTACTTC. The encoded protein is CASSPLAGGETQYF. The chain employs TRBV9 and TRBJ2-5, with TRBD2 identical over 8 bases. The CDR3 extends over 14 amino acids. V gave up 4 bases and J gave up 5 bases; unmatched junction bases: 7. Per germline, CDR1 SGDLS and CDR2 YYNGEE.

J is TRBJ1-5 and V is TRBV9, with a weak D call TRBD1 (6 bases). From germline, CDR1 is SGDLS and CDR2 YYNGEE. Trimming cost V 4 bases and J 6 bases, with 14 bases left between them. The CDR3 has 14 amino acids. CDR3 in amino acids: CASSPTGSGQPQHF. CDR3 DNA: TGTGCCAGCAGCCCAACAGGGTCTGGTCAGCCCCAGCATTTT.

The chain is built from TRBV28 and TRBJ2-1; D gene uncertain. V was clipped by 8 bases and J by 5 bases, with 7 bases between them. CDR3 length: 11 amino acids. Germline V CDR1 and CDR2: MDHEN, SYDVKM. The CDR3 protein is CASLLNNEQFF. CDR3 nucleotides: TGTGCCAGCCTTCTCAACAATGAGCAGTTCTTC.

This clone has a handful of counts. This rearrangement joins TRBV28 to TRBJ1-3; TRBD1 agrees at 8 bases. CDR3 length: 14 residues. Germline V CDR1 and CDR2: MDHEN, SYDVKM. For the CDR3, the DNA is TGTGCAACAGTCGCAGGGGGCGCTGGAAACACCATATATTTT. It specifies CATVAGGAGNTIYF.

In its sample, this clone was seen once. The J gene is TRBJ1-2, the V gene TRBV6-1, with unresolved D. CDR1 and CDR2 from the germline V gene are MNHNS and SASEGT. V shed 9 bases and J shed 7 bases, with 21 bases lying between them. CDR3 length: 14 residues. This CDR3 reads CASAGYEGLSGYTF. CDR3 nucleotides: TGTGCCAGTGCGGGGTACGAGGGTCTATCTGGCTACACCTTC.

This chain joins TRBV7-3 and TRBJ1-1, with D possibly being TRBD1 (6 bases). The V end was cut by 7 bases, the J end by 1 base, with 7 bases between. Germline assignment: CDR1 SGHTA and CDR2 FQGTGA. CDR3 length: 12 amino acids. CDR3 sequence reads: CASKGGNTEAFF. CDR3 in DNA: TGTGCCAGCAAAGGGGGGAACACTGAAGCTTTCTTT.

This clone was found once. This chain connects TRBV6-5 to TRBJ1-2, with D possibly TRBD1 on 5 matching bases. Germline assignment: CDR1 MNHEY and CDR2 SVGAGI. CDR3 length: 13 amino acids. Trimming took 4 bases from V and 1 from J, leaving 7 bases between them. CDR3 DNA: TGTGCCAGCAGTTCCGGGGGTAACTATGGCTACACCTTC. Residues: CASSSGGNYGYTF.

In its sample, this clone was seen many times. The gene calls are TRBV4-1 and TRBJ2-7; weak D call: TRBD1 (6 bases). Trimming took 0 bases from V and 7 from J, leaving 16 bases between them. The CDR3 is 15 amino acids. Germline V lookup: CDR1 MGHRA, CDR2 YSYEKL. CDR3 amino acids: CASSQDGRGLLEQYF. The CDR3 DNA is TGCGCCAGCAGCCAAGATGGCAGGGGTCTGCTTGAGCAGTACTTC.

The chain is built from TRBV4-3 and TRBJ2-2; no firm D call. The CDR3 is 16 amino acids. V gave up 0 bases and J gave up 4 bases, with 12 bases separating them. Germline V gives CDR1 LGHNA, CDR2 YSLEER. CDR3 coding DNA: TGCGCCAGCAGCCAAGATCGATCTGGCGCCACCGGGGAGCTGTTTTTT. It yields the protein CASSQDRSGATGELFF.

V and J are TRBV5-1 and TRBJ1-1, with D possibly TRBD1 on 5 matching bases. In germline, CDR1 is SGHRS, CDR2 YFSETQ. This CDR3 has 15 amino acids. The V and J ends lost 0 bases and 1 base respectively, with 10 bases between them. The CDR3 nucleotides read TGCGCCAGCAGCTTGGCGGGGGAGTGGAACACTGAAGCTTTCTTT. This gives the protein CASSLAGEWNTEAFF.

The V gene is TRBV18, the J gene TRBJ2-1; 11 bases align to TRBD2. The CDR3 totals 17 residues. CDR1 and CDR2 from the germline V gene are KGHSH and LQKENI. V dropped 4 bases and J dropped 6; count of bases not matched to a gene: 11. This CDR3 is CASSRPGLAGGPNEQFF. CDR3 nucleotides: TGTGCCAGCTCACGTCCGGGGCTAGCGGGGGGCCCCAATGAGCAGTTCTTC.

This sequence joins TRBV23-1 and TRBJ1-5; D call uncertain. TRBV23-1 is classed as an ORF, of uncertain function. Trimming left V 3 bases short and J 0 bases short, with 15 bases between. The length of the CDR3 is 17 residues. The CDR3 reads CASSHPYGNNSNQPQHF. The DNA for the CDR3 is TGCGCCAGCAGTCACCCTTATGGGAATAATAGCAATCAGCCCCAGCATTTT.

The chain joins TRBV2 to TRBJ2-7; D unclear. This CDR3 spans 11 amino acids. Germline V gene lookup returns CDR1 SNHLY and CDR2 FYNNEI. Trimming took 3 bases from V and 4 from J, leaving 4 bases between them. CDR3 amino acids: CASSDRYEQYF. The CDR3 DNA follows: TGTGCCAGCAGTGACAGATACGAGCAGTACTTC.

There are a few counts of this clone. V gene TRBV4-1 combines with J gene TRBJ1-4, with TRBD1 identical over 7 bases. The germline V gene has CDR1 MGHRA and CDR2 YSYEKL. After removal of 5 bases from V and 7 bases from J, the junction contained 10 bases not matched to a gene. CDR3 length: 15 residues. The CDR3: CASSSRTGSSEKLFF. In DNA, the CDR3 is TGCGCCAGCAGCTCCCGGACAGGTTCTAGTGAAAAACTGTTTTTT.

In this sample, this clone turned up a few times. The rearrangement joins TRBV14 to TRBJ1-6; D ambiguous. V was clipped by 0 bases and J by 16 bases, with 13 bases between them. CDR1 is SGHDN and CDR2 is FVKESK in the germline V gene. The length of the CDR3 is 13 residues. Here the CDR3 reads CASSQDQARRLHF. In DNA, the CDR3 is TGTGCCAGCAGCCAAGATCAGGCACGACGACTCCACTTT. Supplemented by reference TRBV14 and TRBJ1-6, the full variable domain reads EAGVTQFPSHSVIEKGQTVTLRCDPISGHDNLYWYRRVMGKEIKFLLHFVKESKQDESGMPNNRFLAERTGGTYSTLKVQPAELEDSGVYFCASSQDQARRLHFGNGTRLTVT.

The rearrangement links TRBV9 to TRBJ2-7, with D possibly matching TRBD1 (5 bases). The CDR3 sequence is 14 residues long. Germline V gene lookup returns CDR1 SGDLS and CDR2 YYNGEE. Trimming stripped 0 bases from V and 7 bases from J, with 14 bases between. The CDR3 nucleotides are TGTGCCAGCAGCGTAGAGGCAGGGCGCGGTGAGCAGTACTTC. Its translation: CASSVEAGRGEQYF.

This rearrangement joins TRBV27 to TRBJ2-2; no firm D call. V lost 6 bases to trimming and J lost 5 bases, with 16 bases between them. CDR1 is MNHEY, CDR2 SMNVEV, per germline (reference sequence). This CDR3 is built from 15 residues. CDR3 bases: TGTGCCAGCAGAGCCCCCTTAAGAAGTACCGGGGAGCTGTTTTTT. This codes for CASRAPLRSTGELFF.

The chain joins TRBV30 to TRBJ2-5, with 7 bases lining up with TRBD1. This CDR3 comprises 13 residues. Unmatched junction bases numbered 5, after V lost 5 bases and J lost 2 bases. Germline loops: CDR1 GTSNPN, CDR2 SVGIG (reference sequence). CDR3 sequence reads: CAWATGLQETQYF. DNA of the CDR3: TGTGCCTGGGCGACAGGGTTACAAGAGACCCAGTACTTC.

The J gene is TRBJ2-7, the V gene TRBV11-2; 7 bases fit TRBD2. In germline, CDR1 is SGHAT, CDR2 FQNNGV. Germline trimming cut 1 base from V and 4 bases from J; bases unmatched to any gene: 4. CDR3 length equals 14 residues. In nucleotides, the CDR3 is TGTGCCAGCAGCTTAGGCAGGGAGGGATACGAGCAGTACTTC. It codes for CASSLGREGYEQYF.

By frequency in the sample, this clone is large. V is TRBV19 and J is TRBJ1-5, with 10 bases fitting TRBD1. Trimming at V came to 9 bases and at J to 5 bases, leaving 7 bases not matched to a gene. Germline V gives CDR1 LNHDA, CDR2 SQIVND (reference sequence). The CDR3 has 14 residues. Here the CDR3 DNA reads TGTGCCAGCGGACAGGGGGATGTAGATCAGCCCCAGCATTTT. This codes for CASGQGDVDQPQHF.

For the CDR3, the DNA is TGTGCCAGCAGTTGGGGACGATCGCGCTCTGGAAACACCATATATTTT. It yields the protein CASSWGRSRSGNTIYF. J is TRBJ1-3 and V is TRBV28; tentative D call: TRBD1 (5 bases). CDR1 is MDHEN, CDR2 SYDVKM, per germline. V was shortened by 4 bases and J by 0 bases, with 13 bases between the two germline ends. The CDR3 contains 16 residues.

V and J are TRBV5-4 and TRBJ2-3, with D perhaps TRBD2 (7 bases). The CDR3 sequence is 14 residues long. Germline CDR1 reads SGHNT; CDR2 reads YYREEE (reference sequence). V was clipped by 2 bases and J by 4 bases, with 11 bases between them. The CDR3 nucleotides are TGTGCCAGCAGCTTTTGGGGGGGCTCAGATACGCAGTATTTT. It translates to CASSFWGGSDTQYF.

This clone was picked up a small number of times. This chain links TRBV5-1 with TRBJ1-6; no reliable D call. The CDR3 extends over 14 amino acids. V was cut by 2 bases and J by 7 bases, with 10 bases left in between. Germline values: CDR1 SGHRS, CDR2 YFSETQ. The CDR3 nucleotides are TGCGCCAGCAGCTTCCGGGTGGAGAATTCACCCCTCCACTTT. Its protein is CASSFRVENSPLHF.

CDR3 region: CASTRGRAGELFF. CDR3 coding DNA: TGTGCCAGCACCCGTGGGAGGGCCGGGGAGCTGTTTTTT. V usage is TRBV6-5 and J usage is TRBJ2-2, with 7 bases lining up with TRBD2. The CDR3 has 13 amino acids. CDR1 and CDR2 from the germline V gene are MNHEY and SVGAGI. V trimming: 7 bases; J trimming: 6 bases; junction bases outside the gene matches: 5.

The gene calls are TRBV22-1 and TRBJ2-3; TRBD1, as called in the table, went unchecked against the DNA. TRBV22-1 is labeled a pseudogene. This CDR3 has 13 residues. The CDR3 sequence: CPGSAQTGDTQYF. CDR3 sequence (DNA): TGTCCTGGGAGCGCACAGACAGGGGATACGCAGTATTTT.